A single sample gave rise to the 4 T cell receptor beta chains below, sequenced in a study of human thymus T cells. Assay: immunoSEQ multiplex PCR; the TCRdb copy retains only in-frame clones and omits some. The repertoire consists of around 130,000 clones, with around 95% occurring once and the leading ten covering under 0.025%. Thymus pieces cut out during corrective heart surgery were the tissue that was used. Material: thymus tissue. Every receptor here comes from a boy younger than two with a congenital heart defect but otherwise immunologically healthy.

The chain links TRBV7-2 to TRBJ2-3, with 13 bases fitting TRBD2. CDR3 length equals 19 residues. CDR1 is SGHTA and CDR2 is FQGNSA in the germline V gene. The trim removed 7 bases at V and 0 bases at J, leaving 13 bases unmatched. CDR3 DNA sequence: TGTGCCAGCATCAACCACGGGACTAGCGGGGTTCCTAGCACAGATACGCAGTATTTT. Translating gives CASINHGTSGVPSTDTQYF.

CDR3 amino acids: CATSRDVGLAYEQYF. The CDR3 DNA reads as TGTGCCACCAGCAGAGATGTCGGGTTGGCCTACGAGCAGTACTTC. This chain joins TRBV15 and TRBJ2-7, with no clear D. Germline CDR1 LNHNV, CDR2 YYDKDF (reference sequence). The CDR3 extends over 15 amino acids. V lost 0 bases, J lost 2 bases, and 11 bases lay in between.

This chain links TRBV4-1 with TRBJ1-2; D may be TRBD1 (5 bases). Trimming left V 0 bases short and J 7 bases short, with 15 bases between. Germline CDR1 is MGHRA and CDR2 is YSYEKL. The CDR3 is 15 amino acids. CDR3 residues: CASSQEWQGPSGYTF. The CDR3 nucleotides read TGCGCCAGCAGCCAAGAGTGGCAGGGCCCTAGTGGCTACACCTTC.

V gene TRBV2 combines with J gene TRBJ1-6; tentative D call: TRBD1 (5 bases). Germline CDR1 is SNHLY and CDR2 is FYNNEI. V lost 5 bases to trimming and J lost 4 bases, with 12 bases between them. This CDR3 is built from 15 residues. The CDR3 DNA follows: TGTGCCAGCAGTCGGGACGGGCGGTATAATTCACCCCTCCACTTT. It is translated as CASSRDGRYNSPLHF.